Following are 29 T cell receptor beta chains from one sample sequenced in a study of shared clonotypes between healthy human individuals. The repertoire was sequenced with immunoSEQ multiplex PCR; TCRdb's copy has only in-frame clones and lacks some. Of some 1,600,000 clones in the sample, 98% were seen once. Sequencing was performed on naive CD4+ T cells sorted from blood. Noted subset: CD45RA+ positively selected. The receptors were sampled from a man aged 25-45 years in good health.

The rearrangement uses TRBV5-6 and TRBJ1-2; possible D gene TRBD1, 5 bases. V was shortened by 4 bases and J by 5 bases, with 24 bases between the two germline ends. The CDR3 loop spans 17 amino acids. CDR1 and CDR2 from the germline V gene are SGHDT and YYEEEE. DNA of the CDR3: TGTGCCAGCAGCCTCGGGGCAGGATTCCCCTCTAGGTATGGCTACACCTTC. Residues: CASSLGAGFPSRYGYTF.

J is TRBJ2-3 and V is TRBV6-1, with TRBD2 identical over 11 bases. Trimming removed 4 bases from V and 3 bases from J; junction bases left unmatched: 6. The CDR3 is 16 residues long. Germline V CDR1 and CDR2: MNHNS, SASEGT. The CDR3 nucleotides read TGTGCCAGCAGTGCCCCGACTAGCGGGACAACAGATACGCAGTATTTT. This codes for CASSAPTSGTTDTQYF.

The V gene is TRBV25-1, the J gene TRBJ2-1; D perhaps matches TRBD2 (6 bases). The V end was cut by 1 base, the J end by 6 bases, with 16 bases between. The CDR3 has 16 residues. Germline values: CDR1 MGHDK, CDR2 SYGVNS. As DNA, the CDR3 is TGTGCCAGCAGTGAATGGGGTGGGAGCGGGCGCAATGAGCAGTTCTTC. Its protein is CASSEWGGSGRNEQFF.

This clone was recorded once. The J gene is TRBJ2-5, the V gene TRBV7-6, with 8 bases aligning to TRBD2. V shed 4 bases and J 4 bases; nucleotides not matched to a gene: 5. The germline V gene has CDR1 SGHVS and CDR2 FNYEAQ. This CDR3 spans 14 amino acids. This CDR3 is CASSSRTSRETQYF. CDR3 in DNA: TGTGCCAGCAGCTCTAGGACTAGCCGAGAGACCCAGTACTTC.

The V call is TRBV11-2, the J call TRBJ1-2, with D possibly being TRBD1 (5 bases). This CDR3 contains 16 residues. Germline values: CDR1 SGHAT, CDR2 FQNNGV. Trimming stripped 0 bases from V and 5 bases from J, with 16 bases between. The CDR3 region has the DNA TGTGCCAGCAGCTTAGAGGGGGGGGGAGCCCAGTATGGCTACACCTTC. This translates into CASSLEGGGAQYGYTF.

On this clone: Sequence at one end of the junction differs from germline and may be a read error. The chain's CDR3 is CASSLGPGELFF. The DNA of the CDR3 is TGTGCTAGCAGCTTGGGTCCCGGGGAGCTGTTTTTT. The rearrangement joins TRBV7-7 to TRBJ2-2; no clear D. This CDR3 spans 12 amino acids. CDR1 is SSHAT, CDR2 FNYEAQ, per germline (reference sequence).

The J gene is TRBJ2-6, the V gene TRBV5-5; no clear D. Germline CDR1 reads SGHKS; CDR2 reads YYEKEE (reference sequence). This CDR3 is built from 14 residues. Deletions cut 5 bases from V and 0 bases from J, with 6 bases between. CDR3: CASSGVSGANVLTF. CDR3 nucleotide sequence: TGTGCCAGCAGTGGGGTCTCTGGGGCCAACGTCCTGACTTTC. The complete variable domain, with remaining parts taken from reference TRBV5-5 and TRBJ2-6, reads DAGVTQSPTHLIKTRGQQVTLRCSPISGHKSVSWYQQVLGQGPQFIFQYYEKEERGRGNFPDRFSARQFPNYSSELNVNALLLGDSALYLCASSGVSGANVLTFGAGSRLTVL.

V and J are TRBV2 and TRBJ2-6; D ambiguous. The CDR3 length is 18 residues. The V gene's germline CDR1 is SNHLY and CDR2 FYNNEI. V shed 1 base and J shed 0 bases, with 13 bases lying between them. The CDR3 loop reads CASSEGSLSASGANVLTF. The CDR3, as DNA: TGTGCCAGCAGTGAAGGATCCCTCTCAGCCTCTGGGGCCAACGTCCTGACTTTC.

This chain links TRBV5-4 with TRBJ2-7, with 9 bases matching TRBD1. Trimming cost V 0 bases and J 1 base; bases outside gene matches: 5. This CDR3 contains 16 residues. Looked up from germline, CDR1 is SGHNT and CDR2 is YYREEE (reference sequence). Here the CDR3 DNA reads TGTGCCAGCAGCTTGGTGATGGGGACAGGGTCCTACGAGCAGTACTTC. This sequence encodes CASSLVMGTGSYEQYF.

This rearrangement joins TRBV5-1 to TRBJ1-2; D call uncertain. The CDR3 loop spans 17 amino acids. V was pared by 4 bases and J by 5 bases, with 24 bases between. Germline loops: CDR1 SGHRS, CDR2 YFSETQ. The DNA of the CDR3 is TGCGCCAGCAGCCCCGGAGGTCTTGCCCCGAAACAATATGGCTACACCTTC. Amino acid sequence: CASSPGGLAPKQYGYTF.

Remarks on this clone: An end of the junction differs from the germline gene, which may be a read error. The chain has TRBV28 and TRBJ2-7; 9 nucleotides agree with TRBD1. The germline CDR1 and CDR2 sequences are MDHEN and SYDVKM. The CDR3 runs 14 residues. The CDR3 sequence: CASSTYGPKGQGGF. In DNA, the CDR3 is TGTGCCAGCAGTACATATGGGCCGAAGGGACAGGGTGGCTTC.

The chain uses TRBV7-9 and TRBJ2-2; 10 bases agree with TRBD2. The V gene's germline CDR1 is SEHNR and CDR2 FQNEAQ (reference sequence). V lost 1 base to trimming and J lost 6 bases; unmatched junction nucleotides: 5. The CDR3 runs 16 residues. The CDR3 DNA reads TGTGCCAGCAGCTTAGTCAGCGGGAGGGCCTCCGGGGAGCTGTTTTTT. Its protein is CASSLVSGRASGELFF.

The chain combines TRBV19 with TRBJ2-1, with 10 bases that match TRBD2. This CDR3 has 17 residues. From germline, CDR1 is LNHDA and CDR2 SQIVND (reference sequence). Germline trimming cut 0 bases from V and 7 bases from J; bases unmatched to any gene: 9. CDR3 in amino acids: CASSIDRLAGVTNEQFF. In DNA form, the CDR3 reads TGTGCCAGTAGTATAGACCGCCTAGCGGGAGTAACAAATGAGCAGTTCTTC.

J is TRBJ2-7 and V is TRBV2, with D uncertain. Per germline, CDR1 SNHLY and CDR2 FYNNEI. The CDR3 consists of 15 residues. Trimming stripped 2 bases from V and 2 bases from J, with 13 bases between. The CDR3 sequence is CASSEFLQTAYEQYF. Written as DNA, the CDR3 is TGTGCCAGCAGTGAATTCCTGCAGACCGCCTACGAGCAGTACTTC. The variable domain in full, completed from reference TRBV2 and TRBJ2-7, reads EPEVTQTPSHQVTQMGQEVILRCVPISNHLYFYWYRQILGQKVEFLVSFYNNEISEKSEIFDDQFSVERPDGSNFTLKIRSTKLEDSAMYFCASSEFLQTAYEQYFGPGTRLTVT.

The rearrangement joins TRBV29-1 to TRBJ2-2; 8 bases are shared with TRBD1. The germline V gene has CDR1 SQVTM and CDR2 ANQGSEA. The V gene end was trimmed by 7 bases and the J gene end by 5 bases; junction bases not matched to a gene: 9. This CDR3 has 14 residues. This CDR3 reads CSARGQGGTGELFF. CDR3 DNA sequence: TGCAGCGCCCGAGGACAGGGTGGTACCGGGGAGCTGTTTTTT.

The rearrangement uses TRBV5-4 and TRBJ2-2; 8 nucleotides match TRBD1. This CDR3 is 16 amino acids long. Per the germline V gene, CDR1 is SGHNT and CDR2 is YYREEE (reference sequence). Trimming at V came to 4 bases and at J to 1 base, leaving 6 bases not matched to a gene. The DNA for the CDR3 is TGTGCCAGCAGCACGCCCGGGACAGGGAACACCGGGGAGCTGTTTTTT. Translating gives CASSTPGTGNTGELFF.

This clone was observed a single time. V gene TRBV5-1 combines with J gene TRBJ2-3, with D possibly called TRBD1 or TRBD2 (6 bases each). Germline V CDR1 and CDR2: SGHRS, YFSETQ. Trimming shortened V by 0 bases and J by 2 bases, and 16 bases separated the two germline ends. CDR3 length equals 17 residues. CDR3 in DNA: TGCGCCAGCAGCTTGGCCCGGGGGCGCCGAATCACAGATACGCAGTATTTT. Translating gives CASSLARGRRITDTQYF. Full variable domain (remainder filled in from reference TRBV5-1 and TRBJ2-3): KAGVTQTPRYLIKTRGQQVTLSCSPISGHRSVSWYQQTPGQGLQFLFEYFSETQRNKGNFPGRFSGRQFSNSRSEMNVSTLELGDSALYLCASSLARGRRITDTQYFGPGTRLTVL.

The chain is built from TRBV18 and TRBJ1-2; tentative D call: TRBD1 (5 bases). Trimming removed 2 bases from V and 3 bases from J, with 7 bases in between. CDR1 and CDR2 from the germline V gene are KGHSH and LQKENI. This CDR3 region has 13 residues. The CDR3 nucleotides are TGTGCCAGCTCACCAGACAGAGACTATGGCTACACCTTC. It translates to CASSPDRDYGYTF.

The chain recombines TRBV7-9 with TRBJ1-1; perhaps TRBD1 as D (5 bases). The CDR3 runs to 10 residues. Germline-derived CDR1 and CDR2 are SEHNR and FQNEAQ (reference sequence). The V end lost 1 base, the J end lost 11 bases, and 5 bases lay between the germline ends. CDR3 residues: CASSLGDAFF. DNA for the CDR3: TGTGCCAGCAGCTTAGGGGACGCTTTCTTT. Together with reference TRBV7-9 and TRBJ1-1, the CDR3 gives the full variable domain: DTGVSQNPRHKITKRGQNVTFRCDPISEHNRLYWYRQTLGQGPEFLTYFQNEAQLEKSRLLSDRFSAERPKGSFSTLEIQRTEQGDSAMYLCASSLGDAFFGQGTRLTVV.

CDR3 sequence (DNA): TGTGCCAGCAGCGGACTTGACCGGAACACTGAAGCTTTCTTT. This codes for CASSGLDRNTEAFF. This rearrangement joins TRBV11-2 to TRBJ1-1, with D hard to call. This CDR3 has 14 amino acids. In germline, CDR1 is SGHAT, CDR2 FQNNGV. Trimming removed 5 bases at V and 1 base at J, with 11 bases between.

V gene TRBV6-5 combines with J gene TRBJ2-5; possibly TRBD1 or TRBD2 for D (5 bases each). There are 16 residues in the CDR3. V lost 0 bases to trimming and J lost 5 bases, with 16 bases between them. Germline V gives CDR1 MNHEY, CDR2 SVGAGI. The CDR3 coding sequence is TGTGCCAGCAGTTACTCGAGGGCCACGTCAGGGGAGACCCAGTACTTC. Translation: CASSYSRATSGETQYF.

V usage is TRBV30 and J usage is TRBJ2-3, with D hard to call. Looked up from germline, CDR1 is GTSNPN and CDR2 is SVGIG (reference sequence). CDR3 length: 13 amino acids. V was cut by 0 bases and J by 2 bases, with 6 bases left in between. The chain's CDR3 is CAWSVPNTDTQYF. CDR3 nucleotides: TGTGCCTGGAGTGTTCCAAACACAGATACGCAGTATTTT.

A single count supports this clone. The CDR3 reads CASSPYGSSSYEQYF. In DNA, the CDR3 is TGTGCCAGCTCACCATACGGTAGCTCCTCCTACGAGCAGTACTTC. The rearrangement links TRBV18 to TRBJ2-7; the D is unclear. The CDR3 contains 15 residues. V lost 2 bases, J lost 0 bases, and 11 bases lay in between. Germline CDR1 and CDR2: KGHSH and LQKENI. Supplemented by reference TRBV18 and TRBJ2-7, the full variable domain reads NAGVMQNPRHLVRRRGQEARLRCSPMKGHSHVYWYRQLPEEGLKFMVYLQKENIIDESGMPKERFSAEFPKEGPSILRIQQVVRGDSAAYFCASSPYGSSSYEQYFGPGTRLTVT.

To note about this clone: This same CDR3 is encoded by further DNA sequences in the sample. This chain connects TRBV28 to TRBJ2-7, with TRBD1 identical over 7 bases. V shed 4 bases and J 6 bases; nucleotides not matched to a gene: 3. Germline V gene data show CDR1 as MDHEN and CDR2 as SYDVKM. The CDR3 consists of 12 residues. CDR3 protein: CASSSGQSEQYF. CDR3 DNA sequence: TGTGCCAGCAGTTCGGGACAGAGCGAGCAGTACTTC.

This chain links TRBV7-9 with TRBJ2-1; weak D call: TRBD2 (6 bases). This CDR3 region has 16 residues. V shed 6 bases and J shed 4 bases, with 19 bases lying between them. In germline, CDR1 is SEHNR, CDR2 FQNEAQ (reference sequence). CDR3 protein: CASRNFGGGQYNEQFF. In DNA, the CDR3 is TGTGCCAGCAGAAATTTTGGGGGAGGCCAGTACAATGAGCAGTTCTTC.

V usage is TRBV9 and J usage is TRBJ1-1; no firm D call. CDR3 length equals 13 residues. Trimming pared 3 bases from V and 0 bases from J, leaving 6 bases between. Looked up from germline, CDR1 is SGDLS and CDR2 is YYNGEE. In DNA, the CDR3 is TGTGCCAGCAGCGCACAGATGAACACTGAAGCTTTCTTT. Protein sequence: CASSAQMNTEAFF.

The V gene is TRBV6-1, the J gene TRBJ1-2; 7 bases fit TRBD1. From germline, CDR1 is MNHNS and CDR2 SASEGT. The CDR3 sequence is 16 residues long. Trimming removed 2 bases from V and 0 bases from J; junction bases left unmatched: 6. For the CDR3, the DNA is TGTGCCAGCAGTGAAAGGGGACAGAGAGCTAACTATGGCTACACCTTC. It encodes CASSERGQRANYGYTF.

Note on this clone: Other DNA sequences in this sample translate to the same CDR3. V gene TRBV15 combines with J gene TRBJ2-7, with a weak D call TRBD2 (5 bases). Germline V lookup: CDR1 LNHNV, CDR2 YYDKDF (reference sequence). The CDR3 loop spans 11 amino acids. The ends were cut back, 6 bases at V and 3 bases at J, with 6 bases in the middle. Here the CDR3 reads CATSRGYEQYF. CDR3 bases: TGTGCCACCAGTCGGGGCTACGAGCAGTACTTC.

This clone is a singleton in its sample. This chain connects TRBV7-8 to TRBJ2-1; perhaps TRBD2 as D (5 bases). CDR1 is SGHVS and CDR2 is FQNEAQ in the germline V gene. The germline V and J ends were trimmed by 5 bases and 3 bases, with 14 bases remaining between them. This CDR3 comprises 15 residues. CDR3 sequence (DNA): TGTGCCAGCAGCCCCGGCGTCGGGATCTACAATGAGCAGTTCTTC. Translation: CASSPGVGIYNEQFF.